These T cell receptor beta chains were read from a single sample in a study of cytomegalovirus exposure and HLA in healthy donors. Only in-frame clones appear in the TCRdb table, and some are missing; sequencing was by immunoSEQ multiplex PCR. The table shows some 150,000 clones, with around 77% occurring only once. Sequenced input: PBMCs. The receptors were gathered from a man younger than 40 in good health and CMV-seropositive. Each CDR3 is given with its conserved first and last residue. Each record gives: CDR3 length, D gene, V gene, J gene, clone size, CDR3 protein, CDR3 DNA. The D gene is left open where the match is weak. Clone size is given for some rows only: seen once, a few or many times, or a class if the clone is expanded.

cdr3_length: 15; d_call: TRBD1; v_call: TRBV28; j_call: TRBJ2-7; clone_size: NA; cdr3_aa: CASATAGTGTYEQYF; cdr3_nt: TGTGCCAGCGCCACCGCCGGGACAGGGACTTACGAGCAGTACTTC
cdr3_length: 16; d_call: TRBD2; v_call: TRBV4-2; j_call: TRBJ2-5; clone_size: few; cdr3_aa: CASSQGTSAKQETQYF; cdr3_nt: TGTGCCAGCAGCCAAGGGACTAGCGCCAAACAAGAGACCCAGTACTTC
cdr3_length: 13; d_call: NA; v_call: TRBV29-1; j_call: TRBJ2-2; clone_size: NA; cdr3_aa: CSAGSATGGELFF; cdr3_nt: TGCAGCGCGGGGAGCGCCACGGGGGGGGAGCTGTTTTTT
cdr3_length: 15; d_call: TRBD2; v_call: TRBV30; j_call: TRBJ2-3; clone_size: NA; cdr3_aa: CAWSEGTSGADTQYF; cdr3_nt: TGTGCCTGGAGCGAAGGGACTAGCGGGGCAGATACGCAGTATTTT
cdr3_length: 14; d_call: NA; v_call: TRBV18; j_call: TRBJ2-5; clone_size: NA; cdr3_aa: CASSPSRTEETQYF; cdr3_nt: TGTGCCAGCTCACCGTCCAGGACAGAAGAGACCCAGTACTTC
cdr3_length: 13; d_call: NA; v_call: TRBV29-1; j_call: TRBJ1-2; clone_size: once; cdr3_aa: CSVDGGANYGYTF; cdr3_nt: TGCAGCGTTGATGGAGGGGCTAACTATGGCTACACCTTC
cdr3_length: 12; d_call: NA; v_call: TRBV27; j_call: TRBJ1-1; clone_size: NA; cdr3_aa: CASSLLGGEAFF; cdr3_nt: TGTGCCAGCAGTTTATTGGGGGGTGAAGCTTTCTTT
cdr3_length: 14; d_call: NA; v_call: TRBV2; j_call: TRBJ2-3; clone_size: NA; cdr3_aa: CASNRGTSTDTQYF; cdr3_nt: TGTGCCAGTAATAGGGGGACCAGCACAGATACGCAGTATTTT
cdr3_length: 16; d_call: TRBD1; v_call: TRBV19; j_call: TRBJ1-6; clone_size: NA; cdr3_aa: CASSGDSYSYNSPLHF; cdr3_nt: TGTGCCAGTAGTGGGGACAGTTACTCCTATAATTCACCCCTCCACTTT
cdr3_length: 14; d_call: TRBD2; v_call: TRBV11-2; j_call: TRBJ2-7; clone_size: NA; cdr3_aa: CASSITSGGYEQYF; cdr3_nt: TGTGCCAGCAGCATTACTAGCGGGGGCTACGAGCAGTACTTC
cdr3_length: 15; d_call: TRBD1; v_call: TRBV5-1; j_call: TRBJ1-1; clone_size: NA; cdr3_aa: CASSPRQGGWAEAFF; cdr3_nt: TGCGCCAGCAGCCCCCGACAGGGTGGATGGGCTGAAGCTTTCTTT
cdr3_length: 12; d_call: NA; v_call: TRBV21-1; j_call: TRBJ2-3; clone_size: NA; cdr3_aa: CASSKNPSGQYF; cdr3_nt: TGTGCCAGCAGCAAAAATCCTAGCGGTCAGTATTTT
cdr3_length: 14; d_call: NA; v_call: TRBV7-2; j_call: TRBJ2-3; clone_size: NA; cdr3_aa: CASSSAVGTDTQYF; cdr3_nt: TGTGCCAGCAGCTCCGCGGTGGGCACAGATACGCAGTATTTT
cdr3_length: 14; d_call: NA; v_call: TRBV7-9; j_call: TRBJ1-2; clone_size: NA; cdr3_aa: CASRRQGSNYGYTF; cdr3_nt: TGTGCCAGCAGGCGGCAGGGATCCAACTATGGCTACACCTTC
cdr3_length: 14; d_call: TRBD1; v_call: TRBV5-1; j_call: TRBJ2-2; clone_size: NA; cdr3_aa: CASGVGQGSGELFF; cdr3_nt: TGCGCCAGCGGGGTAGGACAGGGGTCCGGGGAGCTGTTTTTT
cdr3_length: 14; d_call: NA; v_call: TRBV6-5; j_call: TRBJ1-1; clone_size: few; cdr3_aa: CASSYVPENTEAFF; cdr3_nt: TGTGCCAGCAGTTACGTACCAGAGAACACTGAAGCTTTCTTT
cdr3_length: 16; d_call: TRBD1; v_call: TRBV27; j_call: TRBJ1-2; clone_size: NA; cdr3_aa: CASSAHGTGGDYGYTF; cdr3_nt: TGTGCCAGCAGTGCGCACGGGACAGGGGGCGACTATGGCTACACCTTC
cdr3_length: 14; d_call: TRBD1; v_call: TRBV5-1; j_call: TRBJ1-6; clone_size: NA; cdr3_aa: CASGTGVYNSPLHF; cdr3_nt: TGCGCCAGCGGCACAGGGGTCTATAATTCACCCCTCCACTTT
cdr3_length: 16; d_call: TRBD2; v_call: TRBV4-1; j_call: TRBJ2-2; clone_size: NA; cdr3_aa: CASSFQAGGPTGELFF; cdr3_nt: TGCGCCAGCAGCTTCCAAGCGGGGGGCCCCACCGGGGAGCTGTTTTTT
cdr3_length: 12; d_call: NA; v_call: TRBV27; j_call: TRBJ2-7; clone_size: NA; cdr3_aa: CASSPNGYEQYF; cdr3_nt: TGTGCCAGCAGTCCGAACGGCTACGAGCAGTACTTC
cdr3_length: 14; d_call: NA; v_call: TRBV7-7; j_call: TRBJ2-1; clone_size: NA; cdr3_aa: CASSSQSLADEQFF; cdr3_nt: TGTGCCAGCAGCTCCCAGTCTCTAGCTGATGAGCAGTTCTTC
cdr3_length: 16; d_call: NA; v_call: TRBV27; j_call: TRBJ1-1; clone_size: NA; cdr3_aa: CASSSQSDRSNTEAFF; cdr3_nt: TGTGCCAGCAGTTCCCAAAGTGACAGATCGAACACTGAAGCTTTCTTT
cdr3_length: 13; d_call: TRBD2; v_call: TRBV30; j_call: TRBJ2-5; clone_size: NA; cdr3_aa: CAWSVTSSETQYF; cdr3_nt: TGTGCCTGGAGTGTGACTAGCAGTGAGACCCAGTACTTC
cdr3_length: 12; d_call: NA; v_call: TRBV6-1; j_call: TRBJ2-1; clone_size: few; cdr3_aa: CATSPWENEQFF; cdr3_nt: TGTGCCACCTCACCTTGGGAGAATGAGCAGTTCTTC